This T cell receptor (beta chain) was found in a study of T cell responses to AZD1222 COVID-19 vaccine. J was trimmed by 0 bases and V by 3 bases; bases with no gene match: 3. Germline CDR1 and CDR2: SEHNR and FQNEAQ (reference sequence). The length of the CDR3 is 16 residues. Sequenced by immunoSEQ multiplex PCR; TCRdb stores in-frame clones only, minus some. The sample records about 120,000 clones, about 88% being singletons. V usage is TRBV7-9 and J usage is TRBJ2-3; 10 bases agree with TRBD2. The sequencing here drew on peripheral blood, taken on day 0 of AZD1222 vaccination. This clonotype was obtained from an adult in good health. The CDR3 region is CASSFSTSGSTDTQYF. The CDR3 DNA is TGTGCCAGCAGCTTTTCGACTAGCGGGAGCACAGATACGCAGTATTTT.